This T cell receptor beta chain was sequenced during a study of blood T cell repertoires in COVID-19. Study-wide background: Whether acute or convalescent, the COVID-19 samples came from the United States, Italy and Spain. The analysed material was cDNA or gDNA that came from T cells, B-cell-depleted T cells, or PBMCs.

Original analysis: Reference gene primer amplification yielded estimated nucleated cell counts. The table came from immunoSEQ multiplex PCR; TCRdb's copy has only in-frame clones and leaves some out. V and J calls and clone size follow that table, whereas D and trimming were derived from the DNA. The repertoire consists of around 160,000 clones, with 70% to 90% occurring once and the leading ten covering 6.5% to 9.5%. Trimming left V 3 bases short and J 5 bases short, with 5 bases between. Germline V lookup: CDR1 KGHSH, CDR2 LQKENI. This CDR3 is built from 11 residues. The rearrangement links TRBV18 to TRBJ2-7, with unresolved D. This sequence was found in a woman aged 55-75 years with COVID-19, enrolled during active disease. Sequenced material: peripheral blood. The CDR3, as DNA: TGTGCCAGCTCACCGGGCCACGAGCAGTACTTC. It encodes CASSPGHEQYF.